One T cell receptor beta chain is described in this entry. These data originate in a study of siplizumab effects on memory and regulatory T cells. The V gene's germline CDR1 is ENHRY and CDR2 SYGVKD. The CDR3 consists of 14 residues. V was trimmed by 2 bases and J by 5 bases, leaving 10 bases between them. Profiled with immunoSEQ multiplex PCR; TCRdb holds only in-frame clones, not every one. The sample has around 100,000 clones; roughly 93% are singletons. The source is a human donor in good health. Sequencing was done on a sample of non-Treg CD4+ T cells sorted from blood. This sequence joins TRBV10-3 and TRBJ1-5; D is unclear. CDR3 region: CAISEALTDQPQHF. The CDR3 nucleotides read TGTGCCATCAGTGAGGCACTAACAGATCAGCCCCAGCATTTT.